The 6 T cell receptor beta chains presented below share a single source sample, sequenced in a study of T-cell memory formation after mild COVID-19. TCRdb re-analysed the 5' RACE reads in MiXCR, keeping a single row per CDR3 protein. The data hold about 210,000 distinct CDR3 sequences, with under 12% observed a single time. Material: PBMCs or a T cell subset sorted from them (not recorded which). These receptors all come from a man aged 18 to 30 who had mild COVID-19 (a few samples of this study predate the infection). Cell type and time point are not known.

The sample holds a few counts of this clonotype. The gene calls are TRBV12-3 or TRBV12-4 and TRBJ2-7; D possibly corresponds to TRBD1 (6 bases). The V end lost 6 bases, the J end lost 1 base, and 13 bases lay between the germline ends. The CDR3 covers 14 residues. CDR3 bases: TGTGCCAGCAGGGACCAGGGGACGTCCTACGAGCAGTACTTC. This gives the protein CASRDQGTSYEQYF.

V gene TRBV5-1 combines with J gene TRBJ2-2; D is perhaps TRBD1 (6 bases). This CDR3 spans 15 amino acids. From germline, CDR1 is SGHRS and CDR2 YFSETQ. Trimming took 2 bases from V and 4 from J, leaving 12 bases between them. CDR3 nucleotide sequence: TGCGCCAGCAGCTTCACAGGGATCAGCACCGGGGAGCTGTTTTTT. Translation gives CASSFTGISTGELFF.

V usage is TRBV20-1 and J usage is TRBJ1-3; D is unresolved. CDR3 length equals 14 residues. V shed 6 bases and J shed 4 bases, with 16 bases lying between them. The V gene's germline CDR1 is DFQATT and CDR2 SNEGSKA (reference sequence). This chain's CDR3 is CSASTGAVGNTIYF. Here the CDR3 DNA reads TGCAGTGCCTCGACGGGTGCAGTCGGAAACACCATATATTTT.

The V gene is TRBV18, the J gene TRBJ1-1, with D possibly being TRBD1 (5 bases). This CDR3 contains 13 residues. With 0 bases removed from V and 10 bases from J, the gap between germline ends came to 12 bases. From germline, CDR1 is KGHSH and CDR2 LQKENI. DNA for the CDR3: TGTGCCAGCTCACCACCTGGGGGGTTGGGAGCTTTCTTT. Amino acids: CASSPPGGLGAFF.

The rearrangement joins TRBV7-2 to TRBJ2-5, with TRBD2 matching over 13 bases. J lost 4 bases, V lost 5 bases, and 16 bases had no gene match. The CDR3 has 19 amino acids. CDR1 and CDR2 from the germline V gene are SGHTA and FQGNSA. CDR3 bases: TGTGCCAGCAGCCGCAAAATTCGCACTAGCGGGGGGGCTGGAGAGACCCAGTACTTC. This encodes CASSRKIRTSGGAGETQYF.

The V call is TRBV4-3, the J call TRBJ1-1; possibly TRBD1 for D (5 bases). V lost 2 bases to trimming and J lost 9 bases, with 13 bases between them. CDR1 is LGHNA and CDR2 is YSLEER in the germline V gene. The CDR3 extends over 13 amino acids. The CDR3 region has the DNA TGCGCCAGCAGCCAACCAGGGAGCAGTAAAGCTTTCTTT. Its translation is CASSQPGSSKAFF.